Sequencing of this T cell receptor (beta chain) was carried out in a study of T-cell memory formation after mild COVID-19 (dated by TCRdb to the early 2020s). Turning to the overall study: Most TCR sequence clusters were specific to one of the two donors. Two young, previously healthy adult volunteers, one female and one male, were included in the cohort. In a couple of donors, T-cell clones that expanded and contracted after mild COVID-19 were followed by sequencing TCRalpha and TCRbeta repertoires longitudinally.

Note on this clonotype: Its recognized antigen is unknown. No clone much larger than this one lies a single base away; base qualities are absent.

Beyond this particular receptor, the publication reports: The detection of some responding clones in pre-infection memory suggests that pre-existing cross-reactive memory T cells joined the SARS-CoV-2 response. SARS-CoV-2 specificity of the second-wave clones peaking on day 37 was not confirmed. The study included only a couple of mild cases, and larger cohorts that include severe cases with pre-infection samples were judged to be necessary. Contracting CD4+ clones turned up mainly in the CM and EM memory subsets, whereas EMRA was where CD8+ clones were enriched. From day 15 to 85, contracting clones showed balanced CD4/CD8 phenotypes, whereas a second wave of clones that expanded from day 15 to 37 leaned towards CD4+.

Ficoll-Paque density gradient centrifugation was the method used to isolate PBMCs. The listed sequencing device is Illumina NovaSeq 6000. TCRalpha and TCRbeta cDNA libraries were constructed by 5'RACE with constant-segment primers, with sample barcodes and unique molecular identifiers being introduced. Trizol reagent was used to extract RNA from every sample. Libraries were amplified in two PCR steps, with a second sample barcode and Illumina TruSeq adapters added in the second step. Sequencing of the libraries was done on an Illumina NovaSeq, producing 2 x 150 bp paired-end reads. Concerning the study's data processing: Reads were demultiplexed and collapsed into UMI-guided consensus sequences with migec v1.2.7. Using mixcr v2.1.11, UMI consensuses were aligned to TRA and TRB V and J templates and then assembled into clonotypes. A clonotype was counted as expanded or contracted only when both edgeR and NoisET called the clonotype significant, with the noise models trained on biological replicates. edgeR calls used a false discovery rate-adjusted p below 0.01 and a log2 fold-change threshold of 1. PCA with hierarchical clustering of max-normalized trajectories of the 1000 most abundant clonotypes was used as exploratory dynamics analysis. Separately sequenced CD4+ and CD8+ repertoires were used to assign the CD4 or CD8 phenotype of responding clones. TCRdb itself trimmed the public reads at Q25 with fastp, ran MiXCR and retained productive beta chains. Under each unique CDR3 protein, matching rows form one entry showing the most common genes and DNA. The V and J calls and clone size come from TCRdb's table, not from the authors' own analysis. This sample lists approximately 270,000 distinct CDR3 sequences; about a sixth were detected once. Of the sample, approximately 25% is held by the ten largest clones.

Trimming takes 6 bases off V and 5 bases off J; junction bases not matched to a gene: 11. Including cysteine and phenylalanine, the CDR3 has 17 amino acids. The kept DNA is CDR3 alone, 51 bases in frame from the first base. From a lookup of the germline V gene, CDR1 and CDR2 are MNHEY and SVGEGT. The V and J segments used are TRBV6-2 or TRBV6-3 and TRBJ2-1; 12 junctional bases match TRBD1. The receptor was derived from a man aged 18 to 30 who had mild COVID-19 (a few samples of this study predate the infection). The sample titles of this study are shuffled in the database, so cell type and time point are left out; the donor was told from shared clones. The material sequenced was PBMCs or a T cell subset sorted from them (not recorded which). DNA sequence: TGTGCCAGCAGGATGAGGGGGACAGGGGGCAACGACAATGAGCAGTTCTTC. It translates to CASRMRGTGGNDNEQFF.